This T cell receptor (beta chain) was recorded in a study of neurological immune-mediated disorders. Study-wide findings and caveats: Neither clinical nor MRI features were associated with the multiple sclerosis repertoire cluster.

Synthesis of cDNA was performed by 5'RACE using 10-nucleotide random UMIs. Sequencing runs each generated in excess of 180 million TCR-beta sequences derived from 15-18 subjects. TCRdb itself ran the 5' RACE reads through MiXCR, one entry per CDR3 protein. This repertoire shows roughly 120,000 distinct CDR3 sequences, about 3.4% found once; its top ten account for about 1.2%. Libraries used 2 million unsorted PBMCs kept frozen in RNAlater. This clonotype was observed at least ten times. The antigen is not known. The source material was PBMCs. The TCR sequence derives from a woman aged 25 to 45 with multiple sclerosis.

The CDR3 DNA reads as TGCAGTGCTAATGACAGGGCTGGGGCCAACGTCCTGACTTTC. Translated, it gives CSANDRAGANVLTF. This chain links TRBV20-1 with TRBJ2-6; TRBD1 agrees at 7 bases. Germline CDR1 reads DFQATT; CDR2 reads SNEGSKA (reference sequence). The V and J ends lost 4 bases and 2 bases, in that order; junction bases with no gene match: 2. CDR3 size: 14 residues.